These 21 T cell receptor beta chains were sequenced from one sample in a study of T cells in localized non-small cell lung cancer. The protocol was immunoSEQ multiplex PCR, while the TCRdb copy is restricted to in-frame clones and leaves out a portion. The sample carries over 2,000 clones, 24% recorded once. The starting material was lung tumor tissue, obtained before any cancer treatment. Receptors originate from a woman aged 40-70 years with stage II lung adenocarcinoma.

V gene TRBV11-3 combines with J gene TRBJ2-7; D remains ambiguous. Trimming took 0 bases from V and 7 from J, leaving 13 bases between them. CDR3 length: 14 residues. CDR1 and CDR2 (germline): SGHNT, YENEEA. The CDR3 loop reads CASSLENFYGEQYF. DNA of the CDR3: TGTGCCAGCAGCTTAGAGAATTTTTACGGGGAGCAGTACTTC.

The rearrangement links TRBV30 to TRBJ2-6; D gene unclear. V was shortened by 0 bases and J by 0 bases, with 6 bases between the two germline ends. Germline CDR1 reads GTSNPN; CDR2 reads SVGIG (reference sequence). The CDR3 has 15 residues. The CDR3 sequence: CAWSVWSSGANVLTF. CDR3 DNA sequence: TGTGCCTGGAGTGTTTGGAGCTCTGGGGCCAACGTCCTGACTTTC.

The J gene is TRBJ2-6, the V gene TRBV30; no definite D call. The CDR3 is 15 amino acids. From germline, CDR1 is GTSNPN and CDR2 SVGIG (reference sequence). This chain's CDR3 is CASSMGSSGANVLTF. The CDR3 region has the DNA TGTGCGTCGTCAATGGGGTCCTCTGGGGCCAACGTCCTGACTTTC.

This clone was seen a handful of times. The V call is TRBV9, the J call TRBJ1-4, with D hard to call. The CDR3 has 17 amino acids. From germline, CDR1 is SGDLS and CDR2 YYNGEE. Trimming cost V 3 bases and J 3 bases, with 18 bases left between them. CDR3 DNA sequence: TGTGCCAGCAGCGAATCGGGCTCCCTGAACGCTAATGAAAAACTGTTTTTT. Translation: CASSESGSLNANEKLFF.

The CDR3 DNA is TGTGCCACCACGGCGGGAGTCGGGGTGGATGAGCAGTTCTTC. Encoded protein: CATTAGVGVDEQFF. The chain uses TRBV15 and TRBJ2-1; 7 positions agree with TRBD2. The CDR3 runs to 14 residues. Germline V gene data show CDR1 as LNHNV and CDR2 as YYDKDF (reference sequence). With V trimmed by 7 bases and J by 8 bases, 11 bases remained unmatched.

The chain carries TRBV6-7 and TRBJ2-5, with D maybe TRBD2 (5 bases). TRBV6-7 is an ORF for which the function is uncertain. Trimming took off 6 bases at V and 2 bases at J, with 22 bases between the two ends. CDR3 length equals 17 residues. The CDR3 loop reads CASSLDLEAESQETQYF. As DNA, the CDR3 is TGTGCCAGCAGCCTCGATTTAGAAGCGGAATCACAAGAGACCCAGTACTTC.

This clone was recorded a few times. The chain combines TRBV6-8 with TRBJ1-1, with D tentatively TRBD1 (6 bases). V was shortened by 6 bases and J by 4 bases, with 24 bases between the two germline ends. The CDR3 loop spans 17 amino acids. Per germline, CDR1 MNHGY and CDR2 SAAAGT. The CDR3 sequence is CASSPLGLYQGRTEAFF. In DNA form, the CDR3 reads TGTGCCAGCAGCCCCCTGGGTCTTTATCAGGGGCGCACTGAAGCTTTCTTT.

This clone is labeled medium-sized. The chain carries TRBV11-3 and TRBJ1-3, with unresolved D. CDR1 SGHNT and CDR2 YENEEA come from the germline V gene. The CDR3 is 17 residues long. The V and J ends lost 2 bases and 2 bases respectively, with 16 bases between them. CDR3 amino acids: CASSLRSGSGTGNTIYF. CDR3 nucleotides: TGTGCCAGCAGCTTAAGGAGTGGGTCAGGAACTGGAAACACCATATATTTT.

In its sample, this clone was seen a few times. The gene calls are TRBV7-6 and TRBJ2-3, with D maybe TRBD2 (5 bases). CDR3 length: 17 amino acids. V was trimmed by 5 bases and J by 3 bases, leaving 21 bases between them. Germline V gene sequence: CDR1 SGHVS, CDR2 FNYEAQ. CDR3 DNA: TGTGCCAGCAGCGTAATCCCCGGAGGATCGAGGACAGATACGCAGTATTTT. It codes for CASSVIPGGSRTDTQYF.

The chain combines TRBV15 with TRBJ1-5; 7 nucleotides agree with TRBD1. The CDR3 runs 16 residues. In germline, CDR1 is LNHNV, CDR2 YYDKDF (reference sequence). V was pared by 3 bases and J by 4 bases, with 9 bases of the junction left unmatched. CDR3 nucleotide sequence: TGTGCCACCAGCAGGGCAGGGGGGCAACCTAATCAGCCCCAGCATTTT. Translation gives CATSRAGGQPNQPQHF.

In its sample, this clone is medium-sized (0.01 to 0.1%). The chain links TRBV6-8 to TRBJ2-7; 13 bases map to TRBD2. The CDR3 is 15 amino acids. Per germline, CDR1 MNHGY and CDR2 SAAAGT. The V and J ends lost 5 bases and 3 bases, in that order; junction bases with no gene match: 4. Here the CDR3 reads CASSVRLAGGYEQYF. DNA for the CDR3: TGTGCCAGCAGTGTTCGACTAGCGGGAGGCTACGAGCAGTACTTC.

The chain combines TRBV11-3 with TRBJ2-5; the match to TRBD2 covers 8 bases. CDR3 length equals 16 residues. Losses at the gene ends were 5 bases for V and 1 base for J; bases not matched to a gene: 9. The V gene's germline CDR1 is SGHNT and CDR2 YENEEA. The CDR3, as DNA: TGTGCCAGCAGCCCCGTTCCAACTAGCGGCCAAGAGACCCAGTACTTC. This translates into CASSPVPTSGQETQYF.

This clone has a handful of counts. This chain joins TRBV5-1 and TRBJ2-7, with TRBD2 matching 11 bases. Losses at the gene ends were 0 bases for V and 4 bases for J; bases not matched to a gene: 6. The CDR3 has 16 amino acids. CDR1 and CDR2 (germline): SGHRS, YFSETQ. The CDR3 DNA is TGCGCCAGCAGCTTGGGGCTAGCGGGAGGTACGTACGAGCAGTACTTC. Translated, it gives CASSLGLAGGTYEQYF.

V and J are TRBV23-1 and TRBJ1-4; D uncertain. Being an ORF, TRBV23-1 has a function that is uncertain. This CDR3 has 16 amino acids. V lost 8 bases and J lost 0, with 16 bases in between. Here the CDR3 reads CASYGSPNATNEKLFF. The CDR3 DNA reads as TGCGCCAGCTACGGGTCCCCGAATGCAACTAATGAAAAACTGTTTTTT.

Judged by abundance, this clone is medium-sized. The V call is TRBV11-3, the J call TRBJ1-2; no definite D call. The CDR3 covers 15 residues. Trimming took 1 base from V and 4 from J, leaving 13 bases between them. Germline V gene lookup returns CDR1 SGHNT and CDR2 YENEEA. CDR3 sequence: CASSLGPEPLYGYTF. The CDR3 bases are TGTGCCAGCAGCTTAGGTCCAGAGCCGCTCTATGGCTACACCTTC.

The chain uses TRBV6-8 and TRBJ2-7; either TRBD1 or TRBD2 may fit D (5 bases each). The CDR3 spans 15 residues. Germline lookup yields CDR1 MNHGY and CDR2 SAAAGT. Trimming took 9 bases from V and 2 from J, leaving 20 bases between them. Written as DNA, the CDR3 is TGTGCCAGTTACAGACGGGGACGGAGCACCTACGAGCAGTACTTC. As protein: CASYRRGRSTYEQYF.

The chain has TRBV28 and TRBJ2-7; the D is unclear. The CDR3 consists of 13 residues. V lost 3 bases and J lost 4, with 10 bases in between. The germline CDR1 and CDR2 sequences are MDHEN and SYDVKM. CDR3 bases: TGTGCCAGCAGTTTTCACCTTTTTTACGAGCAGTACTTC. Translated: CASSFHLFYEQYF.

This clone is deemed medium-sized (0.01 to 0.1%). The gene calls are TRBV6-1 and TRBJ2-3; maybe TRBD2 (6 bases). Trimming cost V 1 base and J 6 bases, with 8 bases left between them. The germline gives CDR1 MNHNS, CDR2 SASEGT. The CDR3 is 13 residues long. CDR3 sequence: CASSEGREDTQYF. CDR3 in DNA: TGTGCCAGCAGTGAAGGGAGGGAGGATACGCAGTATTTT.

The chain carries TRBV19 and TRBJ1-2; no definite D call. The germline V gene encodes CDR1 LNHDA and CDR2 SQIVND (reference sequence). With 5 bases removed from V and 1 base from J, the gap between germline ends came to 11 bases. The CDR3 loop spans 14 amino acids. The CDR3 DNA reads as TGTGCCAGTAGTCCAGCTATAGATAACTATGGCTACACCTTC. Translated, it gives CASSPAIDNYGYTF. Filled out from reference TRBV19 and TRBJ1-2, the complete variable domain reads DGGITQSPKYLFRKEGQNVTLSCEQNLNHDAMYWYRQDPGQGLRLIYYSQIVNDFQKGDIAEGYSVSREKKESFPLTVTSAQKNPTAFYLCASSPAIDNYGYTFGSGTRLTVV.

The rearrangement uses TRBV18 and TRBJ2-1; TRBD1 matches 11 bases. J gave up 1 base and V 0 bases, and 2 bases lay outside the gene matches. The V gene's germline CDR1 is KGHSH and CDR2 LQKENI. CDR3 length equals 17 residues. The CDR3 protein is CASSPPGQGASYNEQFF. DNA of the CDR3: TGTGCCAGCTCACCACCTGGACAGGGGGCGTCCTACAATGAGCAGTTCTTC. Full variable domain (remainder filled in from reference TRBV18 and TRBJ2-1): NAGVMQNPRHLVRRRGQEARLRCSPMKGHSHVYWYRQLPEEGLKFMVYLQKENIIDESGMPKERFSAEFPKEGPSILRIQQVVRGDSAAYFCASSPPGQGASYNEQFFGPGTRLTVL.

The chain combines TRBV1 with TRBJ1-1; TRBD1 reflects the table's D call only, with no check against the DNA. TRBV1 corresponds to a pseudogene. This CDR3 is built from 13 residues. CDR3 region: CASSYYRDTEAFF. In DNA form, the CDR3 reads TGCGCCAGCAGCTATTACAGGGACACTGAAGCTTTCTTT.